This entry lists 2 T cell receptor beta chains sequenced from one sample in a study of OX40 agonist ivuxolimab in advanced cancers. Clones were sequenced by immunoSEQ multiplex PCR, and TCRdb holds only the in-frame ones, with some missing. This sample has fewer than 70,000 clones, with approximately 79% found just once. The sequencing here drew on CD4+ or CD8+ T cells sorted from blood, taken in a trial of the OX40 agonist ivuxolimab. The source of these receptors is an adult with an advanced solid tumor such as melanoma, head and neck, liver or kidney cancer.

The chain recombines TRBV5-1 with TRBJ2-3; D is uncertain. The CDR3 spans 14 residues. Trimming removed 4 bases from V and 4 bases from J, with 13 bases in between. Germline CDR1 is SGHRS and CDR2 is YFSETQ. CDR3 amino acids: CASSVTRSADTQYF. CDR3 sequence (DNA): TGCGCCAGCAGCGTGACTCGCTCCGCAGATACGCAGTATTTT.

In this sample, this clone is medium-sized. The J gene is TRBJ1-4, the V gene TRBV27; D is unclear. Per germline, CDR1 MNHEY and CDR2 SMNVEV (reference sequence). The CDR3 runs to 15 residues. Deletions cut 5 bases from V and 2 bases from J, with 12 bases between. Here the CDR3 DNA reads TGTGCCAGCAGTCCGGCCGGGATTACTAATGAAAAACTGTTTTTT. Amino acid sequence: CASSPAGITNEKLFF.